Listed here are 14 T cell receptor beta chains from one sample, sequenced in a study of cytomegalovirus exposure and HLA in healthy donors. Vbeta (60) and Jbeta (13) primers were used in the PCR. Produced via immunoSEQ multiplex PCR; TCRdb's table is partial and in-frame only. The table includes about 150,000 clones, approximately 63% detected once. Sequencing was performed on PBMCs. These TCRs come from a woman aged 55 to 70 in good health and CMV-seropositive.

This chain uses TRBV19 with TRBJ2-1, with 10 bases aligning to TRBD2. CDR3 size: 15 residues. V lost 3 bases to trimming and J lost 4 bases; unmatched junction nucleotides: 3. Germline values: CDR1 LNHDA, CDR2 SQIVND (reference sequence). The CDR3 loop is CASSISLAGYNEQFF. CDR3 in DNA: TGTGCCAGTAGTATCTCACTAGCGGGGTACAATGAGCAGTTCTTC. The full variable domain, its missing parts supplied by reference TRBV19 and TRBJ2-1, is DGGITQSPKYLFRKEGQNVTLSCEQNLNHDAMYWYRQDPGQGLRLIYYSQIVNDFQKGDIAEGYSVSREKKESFPLTVTSAQKNPTAFYLCASSISLAGYNEQFFGPGTRLTVL.

The V gene is TRBV19, the J gene TRBJ2-1; 10 nucleotides line up with TRBD2. This CDR3 is 17 amino acids long. Per the germline V gene, CDR1 is LNHDA and CDR2 is SQIVND (reference sequence). J gave up 0 bases and V 3 bases, and 5 bases lay outside the gene matches. CDR3 region: CASSIRTSGSSYNEQFF. In nucleotides, the CDR3 is TGTGCCAGTAGTATCCGGACTAGCGGTAGCTCCTACAATGAGCAGTTCTTC.

V gene TRBV7-2 combines with J gene TRBJ2-1, with D maybe TRBD2 (6 bases). Germline loops: CDR1 SGHTA, CDR2 FQGNSA. Trimming took 5 bases from V and 3 from J, leaving 17 bases between them. The CDR3 is made up of 16 amino acids. Here the CDR3 reads CASSATSILLYNEQFF. The CDR3 DNA follows: TGTGCCAGCAGCGCCACTAGCATTCTCCTCTACAATGAGCAGTTCTTC.

The J gene is TRBJ1-4, the V gene TRBV6-1; no clear D gene. CDR1 is MNHNS, CDR2 SASEGT, per germline. V lost 6 bases, J lost 4 bases, and 12 bases lay in between. The CDR3 spans 14 residues. For the CDR3, the DNA is TGTGCCAGCAGCCCAGGACTTAATAATGAAAAACTGTTTTTT. Its protein is CASSPGLNNEKLFF.

The genes are TRBV10-2 and TRBJ2-7; 9 bases line up with TRBD2. The CDR3 sequence is 14 residues long. V lost 7 bases to trimming and J lost 2 bases; unmatched junction nucleotides: 6. Germline CDR1 WSHSY, CDR2 SAAADI. CDR3 in amino acids: CASTVTSGPYEQYF. As DNA, the CDR3 is TGCGCCAGCACCGTGACTAGCGGACCCTACGAGCAGTACTTC.

The chain employs TRBV5-1 and TRBJ2-7; 15 nucleotides line up with TRBD2. The CDR3 spans 16 residues. V shed 5 bases, J shed 3 bases, and the junction held 6 bases outside the gene matches. Germline loops: CDR1 SGHRS, CDR2 YFSETQ. The CDR3 nucleotides read TGCGCCAGCAGTTCTCTGGGACTAGCGGGAGGCTACGAGCAGTACTTC. Residues: CASSSLGLAGGYEQYF.

The gene calls are TRBV10-1 and TRBJ2-1; possible D gene TRBD2, 7 bases. Germline CDR1 WNHNN, CDR2 SYGVQD (reference sequence). Trimming took off 0 bases at V and 8 bases at J, with 17 bases between the two ends. There are 16 residues in the CDR3. The CDR3 region has the DNA TGCGCCAGCAGTGAGTCTGCGGGGGCGGGGTGGGATGAGCAGTTCTTC. Its translation is CASSESAGAGWDEQFF.

The rearrangement joins TRBV9 to TRBJ2-3; 7 bases fit TRBD2. In germline, CDR1 is SGDLS, CDR2 YYNGEE. This CDR3 is 14 amino acids long. Trimming removed 4 bases from V and 5 bases from J; junction bases left unmatched: 7. The CDR3 DNA reads TGTGCCAGCAGCTGGGGGACTACGAAAGATACGCAGTATTTT. Its protein product is CASSWGTTKDTQYF.

V usage is TRBV28 and J usage is TRBJ1-2; 8 nucleotides align to TRBD1. Germline V gene sequence: CDR1 MDHEN, CDR2 SYDVKM. This CDR3 spans 14 amino acids. The junction had 7 bases not matched to a gene; V was cut back by 4 bases and J by 6 bases. CDR3 bases: TGTGCCAGCAGTTATCAGGGGGCGCGAGATGGCTACACCTTC. Protein: CASSYQGARDGYTF.

The gene calls are TRBV2 and TRBJ2-5; a weak D match, TRBD1 (6 bases). The CDR3 is 11 amino acids. Germline CDR1 and CDR2: SNHLY and FYNNEI. Deletions cut 7 bases from V and 9 bases from J, with 12 bases between. CDR3 protein: CASIQQGPQYF. In nucleotides, the CDR3 is TGTGCCAGCATACAACAGGGTCCCCAGTACTTC. Full variable domain (remainder filled in from reference TRBV2 and TRBJ2-5): EPEVTQTPSHQVTQMGQEVILRCVPISNHLYFYWYRQILGQKVEFLVSFYNNEISEKSEIFDDQFSVERPDGSNFTLKIRSTKLEDSAMYFCASIQQGPQYFGPGTRLLVL.

The chain has TRBV9 and TRBJ2-1; 7 bases fit TRBD2. There are 15 residues in the CDR3. The trim removed 5 bases at V and 0 bases at J, leaving 5 bases unmatched. In germline, CDR1 is SGDLS, CDR2 YYNGEE. CDR3 nucleotides: TGTGCCAGCAGTCCAGGGACTATCTCCTACAATGAGCAGTTCTTC. Residues: CASSPGTISYNEQFF.

The V and J genes are TRBV28 and TRBJ1-2; 7 nucleotides agree with TRBD1. The germline V gene encodes CDR1 MDHEN and CDR2 SYDVKM. Losses at the gene ends were 6 bases for V and 5 bases for J; bases not matched to a gene: 6. The CDR3 covers 13 residues. In DNA, the CDR3 is TGTGCCAGCAGAACACCAGGGGGGTATGGCTACACCTTC. This encodes CASRTPGGYGYTF.

The rearrangement links TRBV18 to TRBJ1-1; 12 bases map to TRBD1. CDR3 size: 18 residues. Germline V CDR1 and CDR2: KGHSH, LQKENI. After removal of 3 bases from V and 1 base from J, the junction contained 9 bases not matched to a gene. The CDR3 coding sequence is TGTGCCAGCTCACCTCTCCCGGGACAGGGGGCGGCGAACACTGAAGCTTTCTTT. Its protein product is CASSPLPGQGAANTEAFF. Full variable domain (outside the CDR3, taken from reference TRBV18 and TRBJ1-1): NAGVMQNPRHLVRRRGQEARLRCSPMKGHSHVYWYRQLPEEGLKFMVYLQKENIIDESGMPKERFSAEFPKEGPSILRIQQVVRGDSAAYFCASSPLPGQGAANTEAFFGQGTRLTVV.

This clone was seen only a few times. The V call is TRBV5-1, the J call TRBJ2-3; TRBD1 aligns across 8 bases. Germline CDR1 reads SGHRS; CDR2 reads YFSETQ. Trimming took 2 bases from V and 1 from J; bases not matched to a gene: 0. This CDR3 is 14 amino acids long. The CDR3 is CASSLQGGTDTQYF. The CDR3 DNA is TGCGCCAGCAGCTTACAGGGGGGCACAGATACGCAGTATTTT.